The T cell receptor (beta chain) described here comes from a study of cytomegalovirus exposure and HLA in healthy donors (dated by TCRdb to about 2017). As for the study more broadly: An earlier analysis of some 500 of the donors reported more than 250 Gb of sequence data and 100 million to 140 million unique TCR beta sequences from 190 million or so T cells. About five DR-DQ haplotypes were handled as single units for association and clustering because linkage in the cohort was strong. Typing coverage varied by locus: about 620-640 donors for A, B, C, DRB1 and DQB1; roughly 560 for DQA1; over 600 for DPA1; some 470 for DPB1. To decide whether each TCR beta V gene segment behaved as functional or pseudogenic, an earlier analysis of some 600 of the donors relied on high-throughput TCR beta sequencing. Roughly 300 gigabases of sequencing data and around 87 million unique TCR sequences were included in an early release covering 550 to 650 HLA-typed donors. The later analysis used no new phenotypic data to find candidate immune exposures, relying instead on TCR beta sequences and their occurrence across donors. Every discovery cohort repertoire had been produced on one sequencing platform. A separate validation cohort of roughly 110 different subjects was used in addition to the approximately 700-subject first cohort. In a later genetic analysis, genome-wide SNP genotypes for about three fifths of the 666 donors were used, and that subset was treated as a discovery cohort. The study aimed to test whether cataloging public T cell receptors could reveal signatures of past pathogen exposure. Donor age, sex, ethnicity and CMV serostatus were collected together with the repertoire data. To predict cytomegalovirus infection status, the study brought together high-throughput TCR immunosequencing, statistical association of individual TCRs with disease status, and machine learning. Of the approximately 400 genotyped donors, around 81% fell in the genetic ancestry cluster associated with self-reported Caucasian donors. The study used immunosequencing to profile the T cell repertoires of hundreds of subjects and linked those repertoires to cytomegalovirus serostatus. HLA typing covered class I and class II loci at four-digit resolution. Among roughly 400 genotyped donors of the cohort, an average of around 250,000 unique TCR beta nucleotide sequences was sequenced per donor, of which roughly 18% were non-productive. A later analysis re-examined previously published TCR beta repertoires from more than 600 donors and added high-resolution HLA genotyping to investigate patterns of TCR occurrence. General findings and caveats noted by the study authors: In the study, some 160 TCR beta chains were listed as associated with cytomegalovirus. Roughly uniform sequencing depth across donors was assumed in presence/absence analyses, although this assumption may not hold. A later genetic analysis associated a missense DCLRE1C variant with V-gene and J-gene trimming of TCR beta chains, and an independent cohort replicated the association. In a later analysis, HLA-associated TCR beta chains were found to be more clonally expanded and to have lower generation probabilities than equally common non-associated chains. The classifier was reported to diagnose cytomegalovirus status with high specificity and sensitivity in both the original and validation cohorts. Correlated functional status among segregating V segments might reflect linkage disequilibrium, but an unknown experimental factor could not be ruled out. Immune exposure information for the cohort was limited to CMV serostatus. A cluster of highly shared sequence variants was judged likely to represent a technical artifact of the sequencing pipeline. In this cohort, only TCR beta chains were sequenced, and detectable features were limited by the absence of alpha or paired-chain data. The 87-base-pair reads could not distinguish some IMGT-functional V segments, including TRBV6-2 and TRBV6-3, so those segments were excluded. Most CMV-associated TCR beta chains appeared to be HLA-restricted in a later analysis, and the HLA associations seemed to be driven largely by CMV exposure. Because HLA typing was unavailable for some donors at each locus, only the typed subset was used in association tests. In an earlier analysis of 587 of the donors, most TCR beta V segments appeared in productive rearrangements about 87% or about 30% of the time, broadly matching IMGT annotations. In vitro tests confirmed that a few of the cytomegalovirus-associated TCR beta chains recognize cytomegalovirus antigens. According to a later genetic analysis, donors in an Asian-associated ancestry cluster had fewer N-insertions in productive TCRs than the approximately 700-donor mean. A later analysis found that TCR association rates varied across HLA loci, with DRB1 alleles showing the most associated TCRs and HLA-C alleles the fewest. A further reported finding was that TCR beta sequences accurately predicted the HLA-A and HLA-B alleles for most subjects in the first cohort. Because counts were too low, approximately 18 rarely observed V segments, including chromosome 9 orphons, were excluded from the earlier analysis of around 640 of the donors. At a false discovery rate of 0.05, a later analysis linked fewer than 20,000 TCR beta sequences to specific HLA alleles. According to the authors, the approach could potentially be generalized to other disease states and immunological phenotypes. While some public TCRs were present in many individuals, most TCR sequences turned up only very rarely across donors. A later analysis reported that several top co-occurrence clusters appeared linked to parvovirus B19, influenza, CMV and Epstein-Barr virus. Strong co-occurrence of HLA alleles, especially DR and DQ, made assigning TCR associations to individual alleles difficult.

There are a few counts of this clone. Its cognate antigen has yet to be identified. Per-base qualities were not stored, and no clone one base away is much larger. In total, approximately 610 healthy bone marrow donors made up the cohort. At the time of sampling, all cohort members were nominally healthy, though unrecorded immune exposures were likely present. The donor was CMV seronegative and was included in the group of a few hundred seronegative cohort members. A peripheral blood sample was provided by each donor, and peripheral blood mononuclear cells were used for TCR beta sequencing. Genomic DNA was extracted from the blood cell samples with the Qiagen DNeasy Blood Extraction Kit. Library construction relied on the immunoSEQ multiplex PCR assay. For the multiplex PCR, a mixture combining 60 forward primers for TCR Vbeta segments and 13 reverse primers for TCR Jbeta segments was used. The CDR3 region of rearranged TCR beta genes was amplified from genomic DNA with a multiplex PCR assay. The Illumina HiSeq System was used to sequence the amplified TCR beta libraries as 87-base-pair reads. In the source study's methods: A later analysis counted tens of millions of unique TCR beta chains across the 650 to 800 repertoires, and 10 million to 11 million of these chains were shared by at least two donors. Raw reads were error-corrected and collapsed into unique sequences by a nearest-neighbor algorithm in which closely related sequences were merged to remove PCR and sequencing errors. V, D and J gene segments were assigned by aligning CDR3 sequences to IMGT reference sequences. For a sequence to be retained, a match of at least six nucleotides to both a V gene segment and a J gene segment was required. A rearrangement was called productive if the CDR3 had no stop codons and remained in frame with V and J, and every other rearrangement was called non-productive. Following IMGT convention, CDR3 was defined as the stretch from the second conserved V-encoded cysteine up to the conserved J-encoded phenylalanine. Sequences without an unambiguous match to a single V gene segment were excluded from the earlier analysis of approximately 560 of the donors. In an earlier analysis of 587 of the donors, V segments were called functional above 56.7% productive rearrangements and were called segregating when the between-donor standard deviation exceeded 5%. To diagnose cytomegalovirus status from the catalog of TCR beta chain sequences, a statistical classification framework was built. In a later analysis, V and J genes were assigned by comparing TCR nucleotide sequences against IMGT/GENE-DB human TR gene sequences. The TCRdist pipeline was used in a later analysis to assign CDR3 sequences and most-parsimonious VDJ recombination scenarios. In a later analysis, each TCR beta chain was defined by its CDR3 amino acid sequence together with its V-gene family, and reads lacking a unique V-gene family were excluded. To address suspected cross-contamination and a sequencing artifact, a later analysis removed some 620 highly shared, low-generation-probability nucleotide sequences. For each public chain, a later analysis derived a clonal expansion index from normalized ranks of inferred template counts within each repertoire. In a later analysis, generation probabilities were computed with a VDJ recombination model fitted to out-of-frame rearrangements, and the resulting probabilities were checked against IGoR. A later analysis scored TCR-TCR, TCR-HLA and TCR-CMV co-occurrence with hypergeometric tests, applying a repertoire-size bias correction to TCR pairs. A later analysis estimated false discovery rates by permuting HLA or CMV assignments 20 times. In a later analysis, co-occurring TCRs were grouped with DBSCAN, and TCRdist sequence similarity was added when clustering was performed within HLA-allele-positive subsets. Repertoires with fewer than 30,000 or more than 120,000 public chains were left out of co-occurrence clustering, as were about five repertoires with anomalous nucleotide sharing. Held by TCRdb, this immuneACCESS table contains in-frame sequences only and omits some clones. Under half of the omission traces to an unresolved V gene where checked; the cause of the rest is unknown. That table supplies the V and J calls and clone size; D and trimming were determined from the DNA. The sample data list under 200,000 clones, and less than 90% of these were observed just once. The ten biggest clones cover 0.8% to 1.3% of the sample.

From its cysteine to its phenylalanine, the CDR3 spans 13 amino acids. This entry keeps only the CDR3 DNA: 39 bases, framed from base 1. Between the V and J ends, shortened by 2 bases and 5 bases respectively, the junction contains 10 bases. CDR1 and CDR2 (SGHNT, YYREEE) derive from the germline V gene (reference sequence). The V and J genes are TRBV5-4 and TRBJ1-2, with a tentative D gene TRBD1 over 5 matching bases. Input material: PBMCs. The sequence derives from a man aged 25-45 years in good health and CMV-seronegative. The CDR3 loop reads CASSLAGTYGYTF. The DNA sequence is TGTGCCAGCAGCTTAGCGGGGACGTATGGCTACACCTTC.